These 25 T cell receptor beta chains share one sample of origin, sequenced in a study of metastatic and nonmetastatic thyroid tumors. All patients reached thyroid surgery having received no treatment beforehand. TCRdb re-analyzed the PCR reads through MiXCR. The sample lists some 8,400 clones, around a third occurring once. Sequenced: tumor tissue. These receptors all stem from a female donor with papillary thyroid cancer or a benign thyroid nodule (not recorded which). Some clones in this sample may be carry-over from other donors' samples.

The V gene is TRBV7-8, the J gene TRBJ1-2; tentatively, D is TRBD1 (5 bases). Germline CDR1 SGHVS, CDR2 FQNEAQ. The CDR3 has 14 amino acids. V was shortened by 6 bases and J by 2 bases, with 13 bases between the two germline ends. Here the CDR3 reads CASRTEGPNYGYTF. The CDR3 coding sequence is TGTGCCAGCAGGACAGAGGGGCCCAACTATGGCTACACCTTC.

The CDR3 sequence: CSARHRQGRDEQYF. The CDR3 DNA is TGCAGTGCTAGACATCGACAGGGGCGGGACGAGCAGTACTTC. The chain employs TRBV20-1 and TRBJ2-7, with 8 nucleotides matching TRBD1. The CDR3 extends over 14 amino acids. V lost 2 bases to trimming and J lost 5 bases; unmatched junction nucleotides: 8. Germline V gene data show CDR1 as DFQATT and CDR2 as SNEGSKA (reference sequence).

The rearrangement links TRBV7-9 to TRBJ2-7, with D unresolved. Germline V CDR1 and CDR2: SEHNR, FQNEAQ (reference sequence). There are 12 residues in the CDR3. Trimming stripped 1 base from V and 6 bases from J, with 7 bases between. CDR3 nucleotide sequence: TGTGCCAGCAGCTTAGTAGCTTCCGAGCAGTACTTC. Protein: CASSLVASEQYF.

Within the sample, this clone is medium-sized. V is TRBV7-2 and J is TRBJ2-1; no clear D. CDR1 SGHTA and CDR2 FQGNSA come from the germline V gene. CDR3 length equals 16 residues. V shed 3 bases and J shed 5 bases, with 17 bases lying between them. The CDR3 DNA follows: TGTGCCAGCAGCTTGCAGCGAGCGTTATTGAACAATGAGCAGTTCTTC. This encodes CASSLQRALLNNEQFF.

This clone is medium-sized within its sample. This rearrangement joins TRBV3-1 to TRBJ2-7, with TRBD2 identical over 8 bases. CDR3 length: 16 residues. V lost 4 bases to trimming and J lost 6 bases; unmatched junction nucleotides: 14. Germline V gene lookup returns CDR1 LGHDT and CDR2 YNNKEL (reference sequence). The CDR3 DNA sequence: TGTGCCAGCAGCCCGGGAGGGGAGCGGGAGTTCTCCGAGCAGTACTTC. Its translation is CASSPGGEREFSEQYF.

The chain is built from TRBV24-1 and TRBJ1-2; the D gene is possibly TRBD1 (5 bases). The germline CDR1 and CDR2 sequences are KGHDR and SFDVKD. The CDR3 is 13 residues long. Trimming took off 1 base at V and 7 bases at J, with 9 bases between the two ends. The CDR3 region has the DNA TGTGCCACCAGTGATTTAGGGGAGGTTGGCTACACCTTC. Residues: CATSDLGEVGYTF.

This clone was picked up a small number of times. V and J are TRBV2 and TRBJ1-1; D unclear. There are 13 residues in the CDR3. Germline V lookup: CDR1 SNHLY, CDR2 FYNNEI. Trimming cost V 2 bases and J 1 base, with 5 bases left between them. Here the CDR3 reads CASSERGNTEAFF. CDR3 in DNA: TGTGCCAGCAGTGAACGGGGGAACACTGAAGCTTTCTTT.

This sequence joins TRBV5-1 and TRBJ1-4; no reliable D call. V was cut by 0 bases and J by 6 bases, with 9 bases left in between. The CDR3 loop spans 14 amino acids. Germline V CDR1 and CDR2: SGHRS, YFSETQ. For the CDR3, the DNA is TGCGCCAGCAGCTTGGGCCGATTCGATGAAAAACTGTTTTTT. Translated: CASSLGRFDEKLFF. Full variable domain (remainder filled in from reference TRBV5-1 and TRBJ1-4): KAGVTQTPRYLIKTRGQQVTLSCSPISGHRSVSWYQQTPGQGLQFLFEYFSETQRNKGNFPGRFSGRQFSNSRSEMNVSTLELGDSALYLCASSLGRFDEKLFFGSGTQLSVL.

Judged by abundance, this clone is medium-sized. The chain has TRBV6-1 and TRBJ2-1; D is uncertain. Germline V gene sequence: CDR1 MNHNS, CDR2 SASEGT. There are 14 residues in the CDR3. V was cut by 10 bases and J by 0 bases, with 13 bases left in between. This chain's CDR3 is CATQTKSSYNEQFF. The CDR3 DNA reads TGTGCCACTCAGACGAAGAGCTCCTACAATGAGCAGTTCTTC.

The chain joins TRBV12-3 or TRBV12-4 to TRBJ1-2; no firm D call. This CDR3 region has 12 residues. Trimming cost V 7 bases and J 4 bases, with 10 bases left between them. The CDR3 nucleotides read TGTGCCAGCACCTCAGCAGGCTATGGCTACACCTTC. Translating gives CASTSAGYGYTF.

This clone showed up just a few times. The genes are TRBV6-1 and TRBJ2-2; TRBD2 matches at 10 bases. The CDR3 extends over 17 amino acids. CDR1 is MNHNS, CDR2 SASEGT, per germline. Trimming at V came to 7 bases and at J to 1 base, leaving 9 bases not matched to a gene. DNA of the CDR3: TGTGCCAGCACCCCGCAAGGACTAGCGGTGAACACCGGGGAGCTGTTTTTT. Translated, it gives CASTPQGLAVNTGELFF.

This clone was counted a few times. J is TRBJ2-3 and V is TRBV6-5, with D possibly TRBD2 on 6 matching bases. This CDR3 region has 14 residues. Trimming took 4 bases from V and 4 from J, leaving 12 bases between them. Germline assignment: CDR1 MNHEY and CDR2 SVGAGI. For the CDR3, the DNA is TGTGCCAGCAGTTTCGGGAGCGGACCAGATACGCAGTATTTT. Its protein product is CASSFGSGPDTQYF.

In its sample, this clone was seen many times. The gene calls are TRBV20-1 and TRBJ2-1, with TRBD2 as a possible D gene (6 bases). This CDR3 has 14 residues. Germline values: CDR1 DFQATT, CDR2 SNEGSKA (reference sequence). The V and J ends lost 0 bases and 7 bases respectively, with 13 bases between them. CDR3 sequence (DNA): TGCAGTGCTAGAGATCTCGGGGGTCGGAATGAGCAGTTCTTC. Amino acid sequence: CSARDLGGRNEQFF.

The sample holds a few counts of this clone. The V call is TRBV28, the J call TRBJ2-5, with D hard to call. V was pared by 5 bases and J by 1 base, with 14 bases between. The CDR3 consists of 15 residues. CDR1 MDHEN and CDR2 SYDVKM come from the germline V gene. The CDR3 DNA reads TGTGCCAGCAGTCCCTCCCAAGTTCGCCAAGAGACCCAGTACTTC. It encodes CASSPSQVRQETQYF.

This clone is medium-sized (0.01 to 0.1%) by share. The genes are TRBV4-2 and TRBJ2-3; 9 nucleotides agree with TRBD2. Trimming cost V 4 bases and J 2 bases; bases outside gene matches: 7. Looked up from germline, CDR1 is LGHNA and CDR2 is YNFKEQ. The CDR3 runs 16 residues. In nucleotides, the CDR3 is TGTGCCAGCAGCCCACTAGCGGGCGGAAACACAGATACGCAGTATTTT. Translating it yields CASSPLAGGNTDTQYF.

The V gene is TRBV27, the J gene TRBJ2-2, with D unclear. The germline gives CDR1 MNHEY, CDR2 SMNVEV (reference sequence). The length of the CDR3 is 16 residues. The ends were cut back, 7 bases at V and 0 bases at J, with 15 bases in the middle. DNA for the CDR3: TGTGCCAGCAAAACACATGACGTCTCGAACACCGGGGAGCTGTTTTTT. It specifies CASKTHDVSNTGELFF.

This clone rates as medium-sized. The rearrangement joins TRBV6-1 to TRBJ1-4, with TRBD1 matching over 7 bases. Germline V lookup: CDR1 MNHNS, CDR2 SASEGT. Germline trimming cut 1 base from V and 8 bases from J; bases unmatched to any gene: 4. CDR3 length: 14 residues. CDR3 sequence reads: CASSEGRGKEKLFF. CDR3 DNA: TGTGCCAGCAGTGAAGGCAGGGGGAAAGAAAAACTGTTTTTT.

Here the CDR3 reads CASSKRTSGSGGDEQFF. CDR3 DNA: TGTGCCAGCAGCAAGAGGACTAGCGGGAGTGGTGGCGATGAGCAGTTCTTC. This chain links TRBV11-2 with TRBJ2-1; 13 positions match TRBD2. The CDR3 contains 17 residues. Germline-derived CDR1 and CDR2 are SGHAT and FQNNGV. V lost 5 bases and J lost 8; bases outside the gene matches: 12.

The V call is TRBV7-2, the J call TRBJ2-7; D is possibly TRBD1 (6 bases). CDR3 length: 15 amino acids. Germline values: CDR1 SGHTA, CDR2 FQGNSA. V lost 0 bases to trimming and J lost 4 bases, with 13 bases between them. The CDR3 region has the DNA TGTGCCAGCAGCTTAGCTAGCCAGGGGATTTACGAGCAGTACTTC. Its protein product is CASSLASQGIYEQYF.

This clone showed up just a few times. The V and J genes are TRBV10-2 and TRBJ2-1; D is perhaps TRBD1 (6 bases). Trimming took 6 bases from V and 9 from J, leaving 18 bases between them. The CDR3 has 14 amino acids. CDR1 WSHSY and CDR2 SAAADI come from the germline V gene. The CDR3 loop reads CASSSNRQEAEQFF. The CDR3 nucleotides read TGCGCCAGCAGCTCGAACCGACAGGAGGCTGAGCAGTTCTTC.

This clone was picked up a small number of times. The chain couples TRBV24-1 to TRBJ1-2, with no clear D. The CDR3 length is 14 residues. V was pared by 3 bases and J by 3 bases, with 10 bases between. In germline, CDR1 is KGHDR, CDR2 SFDVKD. In DNA form, the CDR3 reads TGTGCCACCAGTGATGGCTCGGGGTACTATGGCTACACCTTC. It specifies CATSDGSGYYGYTF.

The rearrangement joins TRBV7-2 to TRBJ2-5, with 13 nucleotides matching TRBD2. The CDR3 length is 16 residues. Trimming at V came to 5 bases and at J to 3 bases, leaving 6 bases not matched to a gene. Germline CDR1 and CDR2: SGHTA and FQGNSA. CDR3 in amino acids: CASSIVGTSGEETQYF. The CDR3 nucleotides read TGTGCCAGCAGCATAGTAGGGACTAGCGGGGAAGAGACCCAGTACTTC.

V gene TRBV7-2 combines with J gene TRBJ2-7, with D possibly matching TRBD2 (5 bases). Trimming left V 5 bases short and J 0 bases short, with 11 bases between. The germline V gene has CDR1 SGHTA and CDR2 FQGNSA. The CDR3 has 14 amino acids. CDR3 nucleotide sequence: TGTGCCAGCAGCCCTGACGGGAACTCCTACGAGCAGTACTTC. Translating it yields CASSPDGNSYEQYF.

This chain joins TRBV6-1 and TRBJ1-2; 12 bases are shared with TRBD1. The CDR3 extends over 16 amino acids. V lost 2 bases to trimming and J lost 4 bases; unmatched junction nucleotides: 5. CDR1 is MNHNS, CDR2 SASEGT, per germline. CDR3 sequence (DNA): TGTGCCAGCAGTGAATCCGGGACAGGGGGCGGCTATGGCTACACCTTC. Translation: CASSESGTGGGYGYTF.

About this clone: The junction departs from germline at one end; a sequencing error may be responsible. The chain carries TRBV20-1 and TRBJ2-1; D not certain. The CDR3 runs 13 residues. Germline CDR1 and CDR2: DFQATT and SNEGSKA (reference sequence). The CDR3 protein is CSARPLVINEQFF. In DNA form, the CDR3 reads TGCAGTGCTAGGCCCCTCGTAATTAATGAGCAGTTTTTC.